This T cell receptor beta chain was retrieved from a study of T cell changes during pregnancy in multiple sclerosis. As regards this clone: Germline and junction disagree at one end, which may indicate a read error.

Profiled with immunoSEQ multiplex PCR; TCRdb holds only in-frame clones, not every one. This table has approximately 92,000 clones, approximately 92% appearing once. Sequencing was performed on peripheral blood, taken in the first trimester of pregnancy. This receptor was identified in a female donor with multiple sclerosis, enrolled in a pregnancy study.

CDR3 region: CASSPRGGNEQFF. In DNA form, the CDR3 reads TGTGCTAGCAGCCCGAGAGGGGGCAATGAGCAGTTCTTC. The chain employs TRBV7-7 and TRBJ2-1, with D possibly TRBD1 on 6 matching bases. The CDR3 spans 13 residues. The V gene's germline CDR1 is SSHAT and CDR2 FNYEAQ (reference sequence).